Listed here are 4 T cell receptor beta chains from one sample, sequenced in a study of human T cells and chemical hapten exposure. TCRdb fed the RACE reads into MiXCR, producing one record per CDR3 protein. The data contain 65,000 to 95,000 distinct CDR3 sequences, around 9.3% of them singletons. Time point indicated: healthy volunteer bleed at 6 weeks. Extraction yielded total RNA from whole blood (unfractionated). The specimen was whole blood. The source of these receptors is a female donor in good health. Some clones in this sample may be carry-over from other donors' samples.

This clonotype was detected a few times. This chain uses TRBV6-5 with TRBJ1-3, with 7 nucleotides matching TRBD1. Germline values: CDR1 MNHEY, CDR2 SVGAGI. This CDR3 region has 16 residues. Unmatched junction bases numbered 10, after V lost 6 bases and J lost 2 bases. The CDR3 protein is CASREHGQATGNTIYF. CDR3 in DNA: TGTGCCAGCAGGGAACACGGACAGGCTACTGGAAACACCATATATTTT.

This clonotype was observed a handful of times. The gene calls are TRBV3-1 and TRBJ1-6; D is ambiguous. Trimming removed 4 bases from V and 7 bases from J, with 11 bases in between. This CDR3 region has 14 residues. Germline loops: CDR1 LGHDT, CDR2 YNNKEL (reference sequence). The CDR3 DNA is TGTGCCAGCAGCCTTCGGACTGGAAATTCACCCCTCCACTTT. It yields the protein CASSLRTGNSPLHF. Filled out from reference TRBV3-1 and TRBJ1-6, the complete variable domain reads DTAVSQTPKYLVTQMGNDKSIKCEQNLGHDTMYWYKQDSKKFLKIMFSYNNKELIINETVPNRFSPKSPDKAHLNLHINSLELGDSAVYFCASSLRTGNSPLHFGNGTRLTVT.

The rearrangement joins TRBV20-1 to TRBJ2-7; D might be TRBD1 or TRBD2, each matching 6 bases. The CDR3 consists of 19 residues. The V gene lost 2 bases and the J gene lost 6 bases, with 32 bases spanning the gap. CDR1 is DFQATT, CDR2 SNEGSKA, per germline (reference sequence). The DNA of the CDR3 is TGCAGTGCTAGAAATACACCTCGGAGGGGGACTGCTTTAGGGGGCGAGCAGTACTTC. Amino acid sequence: CSARNTPRRGTALGGEQYF.

This clonotype was detected ten times or more. The chain links TRBV27 to TRBJ2-3; D call uncertain. The CDR3 has 14 amino acids. V dropped 1 base and J dropped 4 bases, with 9 bases sitting between them. Germline assignment: CDR1 MNHEY and CDR2 SMNVEV (reference sequence). The CDR3 spells CASSLLPESDTQYF. The CDR3 DNA reads TGTGCCAGCAGTTTATTACCAGAGTCAGATACGCAGTATTTT.